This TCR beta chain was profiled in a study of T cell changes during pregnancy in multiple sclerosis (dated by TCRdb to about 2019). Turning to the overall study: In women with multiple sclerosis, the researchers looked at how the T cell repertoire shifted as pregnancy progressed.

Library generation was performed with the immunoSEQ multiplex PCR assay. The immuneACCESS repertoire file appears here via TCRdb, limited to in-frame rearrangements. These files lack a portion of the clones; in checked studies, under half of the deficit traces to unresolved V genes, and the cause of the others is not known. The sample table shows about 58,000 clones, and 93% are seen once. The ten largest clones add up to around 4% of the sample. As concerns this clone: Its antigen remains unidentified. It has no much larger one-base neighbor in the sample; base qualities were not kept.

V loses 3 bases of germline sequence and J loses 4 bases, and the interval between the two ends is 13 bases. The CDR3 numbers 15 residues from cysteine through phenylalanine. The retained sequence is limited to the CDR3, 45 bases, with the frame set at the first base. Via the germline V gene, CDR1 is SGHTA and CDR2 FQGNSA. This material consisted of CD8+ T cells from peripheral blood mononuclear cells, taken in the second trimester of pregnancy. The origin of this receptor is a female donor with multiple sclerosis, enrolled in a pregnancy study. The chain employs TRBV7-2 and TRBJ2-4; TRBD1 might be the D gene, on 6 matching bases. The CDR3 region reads CASSFPRTAKNIQYF. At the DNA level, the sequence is TGTGCCAGCAGCTTCCCCCGGACAGCGAAAAACATTCAGTACTTC. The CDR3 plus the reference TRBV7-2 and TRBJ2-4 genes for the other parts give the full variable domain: GAGVSQSPSNKVTEKGKDVELRCDPISGHTALYWYRQSLGQGLEFLIYFQGNSAPDKSGLPSDRFSAERTGGSVSTLTIQRTQQEDSAVYLCASSFPRTAKNIQYFGAGTRLSVL.